The T cell receptor (beta chain) under discussion was sequenced for a study of Ad26.COV2.S vaccination and SARS-CoV-2 variants. Study observations and caveats: Responses of spike-specific T cells (both CD8+ and CD4+) reportedly showed substantial breadth after vaccination.

The CDR3 is 14 residues long. V was clipped by 0 bases and J by 4 bases, with 4 bases between them. Germline V gives CDR1 MNHNS, CDR2 SASEGT. A note on this clone: Its cognate antigen is unknown.

Profiling relied on immunoSEQ multiplex PCR, and the TCRdb table lists in-frame clones only, not all of them. In the table there are nearly 95,000 clones, roughly 84% of which are singletons. Sequenced here: peripheral blood, sampled after recovery from COVID-19. The V call is TRBV6-1, the J call TRBJ1-6; unclear D gene. The receptor's source is a human donor who had recovered from COVID-19. The CDR3 loop reads CASSEAPYNSPLHF. DNA of the CDR3: TGTGCCAGCAGTGAAGCGCCGTATAATTCACCCCTCCACTTT.